This T cell receptor (beta chain) was captured by sequencing in a study of cytomegalovirus exposure and HLA in healthy donors. General study findings and limits: The authors enumerated 164 TCR beta chains as linked to cytomegalovirus. Later analysis placed DRB1 highest and HLA-C lowest in TCR association rates, which differed by HLA locus. A later analysis found common viral pathogens apparently linked to several of the most significant clusters.

This clone has only one observation. What it binds is not known. PCR amplification relied on 60 Vbeta primers (plus 13 Jbeta primers). Using immunoSEQ multiplex PCR, the repertoire was profiled, and TCRdb retains in-frame clones only, with some absent. Of some 92,000 clones detected, approximately 80% appear once; the ten largest clones hold around 3%. The CDR3 length is 13 residues. With 2 bases removed from V and 3 bases from J, the gap between germline ends came to 7 bases. Looked up from germline, CDR1 is MDHEN and CDR2 is SYDVKM. The receptor's source is a man younger than 45 in good health and CMV-seronegative. The chain combines TRBV28 with TRBJ1-2, with no clear D. The sequenced sample consisted of PBMCs. This chain's CDR3 is CASSLPADYGYTF. CDR3 in DNA: TGTGCCAGCAGTTTACCAGCGGACTATGGCTACACCTTC.